A selection of T cell receptor beta chains follows, all from one sample in a study of blood T cells in healthy people across ages. TCRdb re-called the 5' RACE reads through MiXCR, storing one row per CDR3 protein. The data contain fewer than 2,000,000 distinct CDR3 sequences, about two fifths of them singletons. Sequencing was done on a sample of blood. These receptors were obtained from a human donor in good health. Both conserved end residues are part of each CDR3. A D gene is named only where the DNA matches it firmly. Clone size is not always given. Where it is, it says once, few, many or a class for expanded clones.

v_gene: TRBV6-2/TRBV6-3; j_gene: TRBJ2-7; d_gene: -; len: 15; abundance: -; CDR3nt: TGTGCCAGCAGTTACGGGCACCACACCTCCTACGAGCAGTACTTC; CDR3aa: CASSYGHHTSYEQYF
v_gene: TRBV2; j_gene: TRBJ1-6; d_gene: TRBD1; len: 14; abundance: few; CDR3nt: TGTGCCAGCGACAGGACAGGGGCGGATCCACCCCTCCACTTT; CDR3aa: CASDRTGADPPLHF
v_gene: TRBV10-3; j_gene: TRBJ1-5; d_gene: -; len: 13; abundance: -; CDR3nt: TGTGCCCACAGTGCGGGTAGCAATCAGCCCCAGCATTTT; CDR3aa: CAHSAGSNQPQHF
v_gene: TRBV29-1; j_gene: TRBJ2-3; d_gene: -; len: 14; abundance: many; CDR3nt: TGCAGCGTCAGAGCCGACGCCTACACAGATACGCAGTATTTT; CDR3aa: CSVRADAYTDTQYF
v_gene: TRBV3-1; j_gene: TRBJ2-6; d_gene: -; len: 15; abundance: few; CDR3nt: TGTGCCAGCAGCCAAGGCCGTTTAGGGGCCAACGTCCTGACTTTC; CDR3aa: CASSQGRLGANVLTF
v_gene: TRBV20-1; j_gene: TRBJ1-1; d_gene: -; len: 12; abundance: -; CDR3nt: TGCAGTGCTAGAGATCGACAGCTTGAAGCTTTCTTT; CDR3aa: CSARDRQLEAFF
v_gene: TRBV7-8; j_gene: TRBJ1-1; d_gene: -; len: 15; abundance: few; CDR3nt: TGTGCCAGCAGCTGGGGGACGGGCATGAACACTGAAGCTTTCTTT; CDR3aa: CASSWGTGMNTEAFF
v_gene: TRBV11-1; j_gene: TRBJ2-5; d_gene: -; len: 13; abundance: few; CDR3nt: TGTGCCAGCAGCTTGGACCCTAGGAAGGCCCAGTACTTC; CDR3aa: CASSLDPRKAQYF
v_gene: TRBV7-2; j_gene: TRBJ1-5; d_gene: TRBD1; len: 16; abundance: -; CDR3nt: TGTGCCAGCAGCTTTTTGGGGACAGGTGGTAATCAGCCCCAGCATTTT; CDR3aa: CASSFLGTGGNQPQHF
v_gene: TRBV11-1; j_gene: TRBJ2-7; d_gene: TRBD1; len: 13; abundance: many; CDR3nt: TGTGCCAGCAGAAGAACGACAGGGTTCGAGCAGTACTTC; CDR3aa: CASRRTTGFEQYF
v_gene: TRBV9; j_gene: TRBJ1-2; d_gene: -; len: 15; abundance: -; CDR3nt: TGTGCCGGCAGCCCCTCGGGGAACGGGGTCTATGGCTACACCTTC; CDR3aa: CAGSPSGNGVYGYTF
v_gene: TRBV20-1; j_gene: TRBJ1-2; d_gene: -; len: 16; abundance: -; CDR3nt: TGCAGTGCACCACTTAAATCGGGCAGCTCTAACTATGGCTACACCTTC; CDR3aa: CSAPLKSGSSNYGYTF
v_gene: TRBV12-3/TRBV12-4; j_gene: TRBJ1-5; d_gene: TRBD1; len: 15; abundance: -; CDR3nt: TGTGTCAGCAGTGAAAGACAGGGGCGCAATCAGCCCCAGCATTTT; CDR3aa: CVSSERQGRNQPQHF
v_gene: TRBV20-1; j_gene: TRBJ2-3; d_gene: TRBD1; len: 13; abundance: few; CDR3nt: TGCAGTGCGGGAACAGGGGCGACAGATACGCAGTATTTT; CDR3aa: CSAGTGATDTQYF
v_gene: TRBV28; j_gene: TRBJ1-2; d_gene: -; len: 16; abundance: -; CDR3nt: TGTGCCAGCACCCCTGGAGGGACCGGGCCACTCTATGGCTACACCTTC; CDR3aa: CASTPGGTGPLYGYTF
v_gene: TRBV7-8; j_gene: TRBJ2-1; d_gene: -; len: 16; abundance: few; CDR3nt: TGTGCCAGCAGCCTGACTACAGGGAAGAGGCTGTTAGTGCAGTTCTTC; CDR3aa: CASSLTTGKRLLVQFF
v_gene: TRBV20-1; j_gene: TRBJ2-1; d_gene: TRBD2; len: 15; abundance: few; CDR3nt: TGCAGTGCCACTTTCACGGGGGGGCCTCTCAATGAGCAGTTCTTC; CDR3aa: CSATFTGGPLNEQFF
v_gene: TRBV5-1; j_gene: TRBJ2-5; d_gene: -; len: 15; abundance: -; CDR3nt: TGCGCCAGCAGCGCCGTCAGGGGATCGGTAGAGACCCAGTACTTC; CDR3aa: CASSAVRGSVETQYF
v_gene: TRBV4-3; j_gene: TRBJ2-3; d_gene: TRBD2; len: 18; abundance: -; CDR3nt: TGCGCCAGCAGCTCGACTGTACCGCGGGGGGGCGTGTCAGATACGCAGTATTTT; CDR3aa: CASSSTVPRGGVSDTQYF
v_gene: TRBV6-5; j_gene: TRBJ2-5; d_gene: -; len: 13; abundance: -; CDR3nt: TGTGCCAGCAGCCTCAGGGATCCAGAGACCCAGTACTTC; CDR3aa: CASSLRDPETQYF
v_gene: TRBV6-5; j_gene: TRBJ1-5; d_gene: -; len: 13; abundance: few; CDR3nt: TGTGCCAGCAGTCGAGGACGCAATCAGCCCCAGCATTTT; CDR3aa: CASSRGRNQPQHF
v_gene: TRBV11-1; j_gene: TRBJ1-3; d_gene: TRBD1; len: 17; abundance: -; CDR3nt: TGTGCCAGCAGCTTAGCAGCCGGGACAGACTCTGGAAACACCATATATTTT; CDR3aa: CASSLAAGTDSGNTIYF
v_gene: TRBV6-2/TRBV6-3; j_gene: TRBJ2-1; d_gene: -; len: 12; abundance: few; CDR3nt: TGTGCCAGCATGTTGGGGAACAATGAGCAGTTCTTC; CDR3aa: CASMLGNNEQFF
v_gene: TRBV4-3; j_gene: TRBJ2-7; d_gene: -; len: 14; abundance: few; CDR3nt: TGCGCCAGCAGCCAAGGAGCGAGGGACTACGAGCAGTACTTC; CDR3aa: CASSQGARDYEQYF
v_gene: TRBV7-9; j_gene: TRBJ1-1; d_gene: -; len: 12; abundance: few; CDR3nt: TGTGCCAGCAGCTTGGATGGGGGTGAAGCTTTCTTT; CDR3aa: CASSLDGGEAFF
v_gene: TRBV20-1; j_gene: TRBJ2-1; d_gene: TRBD2; len: 15; abundance: -; CDR3nt: TGCAGTGCGGACAATTGGACTAGCGGTTACAATGAGCAGTTCTTC; CDR3aa: CSADNWTSGYNEQFF
v_gene: TRBV27; j_gene: TRBJ2-7; d_gene: -; len: 14; abundance: -; CDR3nt: TGTGCCAGCAGTCCGATCGGCCAGGGCGGCGAGCAGTACTTC; CDR3aa: CASSPIGQGGEQYF
v_gene: TRBV9; j_gene: TRBJ1-2; d_gene: -; len: 14; abundance: -; CDR3nt: TGTGCCAGCAGCGTCCTGGGAGCTAACTATGGCTACACCTTC; CDR3aa: CASSVLGANYGYTF
v_gene: TRBV29-1; j_gene: TRBJ1-4; d_gene: TRBD1; len: 13; abundance: few; CDR3nt: TGCAGCGGGAGGACAGGCGGTCGAGAAAAACTGTTTTTT; CDR3aa: CSGRTGGREKLFF
v_gene: TRBV3-1; j_gene: TRBJ1-2; d_gene: -; len: 14; abundance: many; CDR3nt: TGTGCCAGCAGCCAAGTTTCTGGAGATTACGGCTACACCTTC; CDR3aa: CASSQVSGDYGYTF
v_gene: TRBV29-1; j_gene: TRBJ2-1; d_gene: -; len: 12; abundance: few; CDR3nt: TGCAGCGTTGAAGGGGGGTCCTACGAGCAGTTCTTC; CDR3aa: CSVEGGSYEQFF
v_gene: TRBV5-1; j_gene: TRBJ1-4; d_gene: -; len: 12; abundance: -; CDR3nt: TGCGCCAGCAGAGGGGCAGGTGAAAAACTGTTTTTT; CDR3aa: CASRGAGEKLFF
v_gene: TRBV7-2; j_gene: TRBJ2-6; d_gene: -; len: 14; abundance: many; CDR3nt: TGTGCCAGCAGTTTTCGTGGTGGGGCCAACGTCCTGACTTTC; CDR3aa: CASSFRGGANVLTF
v_gene: TRBV7-8; j_gene: TRBJ1-2; d_gene: TRBD1; len: 18; abundance: few; CDR3nt: TGTGCCAGCGGCCCTCAGCTCACAGGGGCCCTTTCTAACTATGGCTACACCTTC; CDR3aa: CASGPQLTGALSNYGYTF
v_gene: TRBV30; j_gene: TRBJ1-2; d_gene: -; len: 14; abundance: few; CDR3nt: TGTGCCTGGAGTGTACGACGGTTAAACTATGGCTACACCTTC; CDR3aa: CAWSVRRLNYGYTF
v_gene: TRBV6-6; j_gene: TRBJ2-7; d_gene: -; len: 15; abundance: -; CDR3nt: TGTGCCAGCAGATACACCTTGGGCCAAATCTACGAGCAGTACTTC; CDR3aa: CASRYTLGQIYEQYF
v_gene: TRBV2; j_gene: TRBJ2-7; d_gene: TRBD2; len: 15; abundance: -; CDR3nt: TGTGCCAGCAGCGCCCCGGGACTAGCGATCGACGAGCAGTACTTC; CDR3aa: CASSAPGLAIDEQYF
v_gene: TRBV7-8; j_gene: TRBJ2-1; d_gene: TRBD2; len: 17; abundance: -; CDR3nt: TGTGCTAGCAGCTCCGTACTAGCGGGGGACTCCTACAATGAGCAGTTCTTC; CDR3aa: CASSSVLAGDSYNEQFF
v_gene: TRBV7-2; j_gene: TRBJ1-5; d_gene: TRBD1; len: 15; abundance: once; CDR3nt: TGTGCCAGCAGCCCGACAGGGGTGGACAATCAGCCCCAGCATTTT; CDR3aa: CASSPTGVDNQPQHF
v_gene: TRBV7-3; j_gene: TRBJ1-1; d_gene: TRBD1; len: 13; abundance: -; CDR3nt: TGTGCCAGCAGCCAAAGGCCGGACAGGGAAGCTTTCTTT; CDR3aa: CASSQRPDREAFF
v_gene: TRBV20-1; j_gene: TRBJ2-1; d_gene: TRBD2; len: 16; abundance: -; CDR3nt: TGCAGTGCTCCGCCACCTAGCGGGGGGGACTACAATGAGCAGTTCTTC; CDR3aa: CSAPPPSGGDYNEQFF
v_gene: TRBV4-1; j_gene: TRBJ1-4; d_gene: -; len: 15; abundance: few; CDR3nt: TGCGCCAGCAGCCTCGGGGTCAAGGGTAATGAAAAACTGTTTTTT; CDR3aa: CASSLGVKGNEKLFF
v_gene: TRBV28; j_gene: TRBJ1-6; d_gene: TRBD1; len: 15; abundance: few; CDR3nt: TGTGCCAGCAGTTACTTGACAGGGACGAATTCACCCCTCCACTTT; CDR3aa: CASSYLTGTNSPLHF
v_gene: TRBV19; j_gene: TRBJ2-1; d_gene: -; len: 13; abundance: -; CDR3nt: TGTGCCAGTAGTATGGGGTTTACGAATGAGCAGTTCTTC; CDR3aa: CASSMGFTNEQFF
v_gene: TRBV12-3/TRBV12-4; j_gene: TRBJ1-1; d_gene: -; len: 15; abundance: few; CDR3nt: TGTGCCAGCAGCCCAGGGTTTGGTATGAACACTGAAGCTTTCTTT; CDR3aa: CASSPGFGMNTEAFF
v_gene: TRBV20-1; j_gene: TRBJ1-5; d_gene: TRBD1; len: 15; abundance: -; CDR3nt: TGCAGTGCTAGGGCACCGGGACAGGGAGATCAGCCCCAGCATTTT; CDR3aa: CSARAPGQGDQPQHF
v_gene: TRBV7-2; j_gene: TRBJ2-5; d_gene: -; len: 19; abundance: -; CDR3nt: TGTGCCAGCAGCTTAGTGTTCGGTGGCCCACGGTATTCTGGGGAGACCCAGTACTTC; CDR3aa: CASSLVFGGPRYSGETQYF